This T cell receptor beta chain is drawn from a study of cytomegalovirus exposure and HLA in healthy donors. About the research overall: The 95 to 150 validation repertoires were produced on the same platform as the approximately 670 repertoires of the first cohort. This was reported in a later analysis.

As regards this clone: The antigen is not known.

Clones were sequenced by immunoSEQ multiplex PCR, and TCRdb holds only the in-frame ones, with some missing. Of roughly 200,000 clones listed, roughly four fifths are singletons. The CDR3 runs 12 residues. Per the germline V gene, CDR1 is MDHEN and CDR2 is SYDVKM. Trimming stripped 2 bases from V and 10 bases from J, with 11 bases between. General observations from the study: Some public TCRs appeared in many individuals, while most sequences were rare.

The sample was PBMCs. The clonotype comes from a woman aged 18-35 years in good health and CMV-seropositive. The chain is built from TRBV28 and TRBJ1-1; D remains unclear. The CDR3 nucleotides read TGTGCCAGCAGTTTACCCGACAAACTAGCTTTCTTT. Residues: CASSLPDKLAFF.